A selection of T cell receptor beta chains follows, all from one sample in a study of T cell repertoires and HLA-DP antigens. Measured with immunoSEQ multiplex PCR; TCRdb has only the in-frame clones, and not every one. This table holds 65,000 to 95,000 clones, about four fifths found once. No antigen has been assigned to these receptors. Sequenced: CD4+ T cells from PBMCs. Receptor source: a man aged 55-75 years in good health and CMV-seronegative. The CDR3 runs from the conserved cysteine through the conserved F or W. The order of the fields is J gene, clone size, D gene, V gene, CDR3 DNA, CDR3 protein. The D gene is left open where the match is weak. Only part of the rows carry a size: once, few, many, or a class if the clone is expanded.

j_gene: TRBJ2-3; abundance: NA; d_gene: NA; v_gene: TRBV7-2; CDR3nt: TGTGCCAGCAGCTTGGCAGATACGCAGTATTTT; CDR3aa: CASSLADTQYF
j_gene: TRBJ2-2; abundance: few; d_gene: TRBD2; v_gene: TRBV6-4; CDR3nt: TGTGCCAGCAGCGACCGGGGGCAGGGGGCGGCTAGCGGGAGGGCCTTCCCCGGGGAGCTGTTTTTT; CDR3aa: CASSDRGQGAASGRAFPGELFF
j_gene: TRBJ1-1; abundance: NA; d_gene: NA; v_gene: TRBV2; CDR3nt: TGTGCCAGCACCGAGATTCGGCTTAACACTGAAGCTTTCTTT; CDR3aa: CASTEIRLNTEAFF
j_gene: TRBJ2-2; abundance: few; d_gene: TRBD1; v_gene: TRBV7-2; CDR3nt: TGTGCCAGCAGCTTACGACAGGGGGCCGGGGAGCTGTTTTTT; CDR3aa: CASSLRQGAGELFF
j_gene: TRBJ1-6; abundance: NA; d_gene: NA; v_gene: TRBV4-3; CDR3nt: TGCGCCAGCAGCCAAGGGGCAGGGATCTCCTATAATTCACCCCTCCACTTT; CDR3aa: CASSQGAGISYNSPLHF
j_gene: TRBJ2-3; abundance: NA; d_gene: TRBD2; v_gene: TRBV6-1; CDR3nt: TGTGCCAGCAGTGAAGAGCGGGGGGGCCTGGATACGCAGTATTTT; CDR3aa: CASSEERGGLDTQYF
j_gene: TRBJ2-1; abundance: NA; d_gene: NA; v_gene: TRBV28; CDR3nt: TGTGCCAGCAGGTCGCGGACAGCCCCCTACAATGAGCAGTTCTTC; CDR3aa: CASRSRTAPYNEQFF
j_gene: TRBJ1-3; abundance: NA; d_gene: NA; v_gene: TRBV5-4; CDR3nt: TGTGCCAGCAGCGTAGATCTTACAGGGTCTGGAAACACCATATATTTT; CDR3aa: CASSVDLTGSGNTIYF
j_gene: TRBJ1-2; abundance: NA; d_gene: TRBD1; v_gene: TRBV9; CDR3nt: TGTGCCAGCAGCGTAGGAGGGACAGGGTACCTTTATAGCTATGGCTACACCTTC; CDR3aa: CASSVGGTGYLYSYGYTF
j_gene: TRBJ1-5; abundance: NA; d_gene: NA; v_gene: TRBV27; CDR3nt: TGTGCCAGCAGCGTACGGGGTCAGCCCCAGCATTTT; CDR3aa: CASSVRGQPQHF
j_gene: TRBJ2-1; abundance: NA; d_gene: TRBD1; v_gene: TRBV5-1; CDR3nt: TGCGCCAGCAGCTTGGGGCAGGGGGTCAATGAGCAGTTCTTC; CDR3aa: CASSLGQGVNEQFF
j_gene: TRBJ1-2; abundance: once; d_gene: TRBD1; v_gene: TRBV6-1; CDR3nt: TGTGCCAGCACCCTAGGACAGGGGAACTATGGCTACACCTTC; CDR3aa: CASTLGQGNYGYTF
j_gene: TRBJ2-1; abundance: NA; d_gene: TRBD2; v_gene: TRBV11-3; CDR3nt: TGTGCCAGCAGCTTAGACGGCGGACTAGCGGGAGGGCCTGCTGAGCAGTTCTTC; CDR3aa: CASSLDGGLAGGPAEQFF
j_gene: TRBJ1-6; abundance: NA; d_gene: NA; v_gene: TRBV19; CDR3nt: TGTGCCAGTAGTATCCCGACATTGGGGAGGGGGTCACCCCTCCACTTT; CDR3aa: CASSIPTLGRGSPLHF
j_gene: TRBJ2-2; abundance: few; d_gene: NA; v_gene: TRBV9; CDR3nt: TGTGCCAGCAGCGTAGAGGCGACCCCATTAACCGGGGAGCTGTTTTTT; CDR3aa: CASSVEATPLTGELFF